This T cell receptor (beta chain) was captured by sequencing in a study of cytomegalovirus exposure and HLA in healthy donors. Study details: The 550 to 700 first-cohort repertoires and the 130 or so validation repertoires shared the same platform, a later analysis reported. Study-level points and caveats: The authors listed 150 or so TCR beta chains as cytomegalovirus-associated. There were some public TCRs occurring in many donors, but most TCR sequences were rare.

V gave up 1 base and J gave up 2 bases; unmatched junction bases: 9. Germline values: CDR1 SGHRS, CDR2 YFSETQ. The CDR3 totals 17 residues. Produced via immunoSEQ multiplex PCR; TCRdb's table is partial and in-frame only. The data contain 120,000 or so clones, roughly 89% of them seen just once; the ten biggest clones take up 1.5% to 2.5%. Note on this clone: The antigen remains unidentified.

Sequencing was performed on PBMCs. The chain combines TRBV5-1 with TRBJ2-1; 7 bases align to TRBD2. The receptor was isolated from a woman aged 18-30 years in good health and CMV-seronegative. This CDR3 is CASSLMPVLAAYNEQFF. CDR3 nucleotides: TGCGCCAGCAGCTTGATGCCCGTCCTAGCGGCCTACAATGAGCAGTTCTTC.